Here is one T cell receptor (beta chain) with its context. Authors' data handling: Estimation of nucleated cell counts relied on the amplification of reference gene primers. Measured with immunoSEQ multiplex PCR; TCRdb has only the in-frame clones, and not every one. D and trimming come from the DNA, and the V and J calls and clone size come from that table. The data hold 65,000 to 90,000 clones, with approximately 88% observed a single time. This sample stems from a study of blood T cell repertoires in COVID-19. Background on the study: Samples taken during acute and convalescent COVID-19 were collected in the United States, Italy and Spain. PBMCs, B-cell-depleted T cells, or T cells provided the cDNA or gDNA that made up the material.

This clonotype was obtained from an elderly man with active or convalescent COVID-19. What was sequenced was peripheral blood.

CDR3 nucleotides: TGTGCCATCAGCCCCATGACAGGGAACTATGGCTACACCTTC. The encoded protein is CAISPMTGNYGYTF. This rearrangement joins TRBV10-3 to TRBJ1-2; 7 bases fit TRBD1. Germline loops: CDR1 ENHRY, CDR2 SYGVKD. The CDR3 runs to 14 residues. With 6 bases clipped from V and 2 bases from J, the junction kept 6 bases outside the gene matches.